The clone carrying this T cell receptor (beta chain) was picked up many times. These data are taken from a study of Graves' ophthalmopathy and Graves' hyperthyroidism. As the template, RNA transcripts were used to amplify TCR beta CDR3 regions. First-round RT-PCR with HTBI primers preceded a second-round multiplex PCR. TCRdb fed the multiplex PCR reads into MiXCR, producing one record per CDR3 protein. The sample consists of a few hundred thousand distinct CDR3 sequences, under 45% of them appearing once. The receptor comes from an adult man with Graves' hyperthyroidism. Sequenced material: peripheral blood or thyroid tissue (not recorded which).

The CDR3 nucleotides are TGTGCCAGCAGCTTTCCAGGGGAGCACACTGAAGCTTTCTTT. Translated: CASSFPGEHTEAFF. The chain recombines TRBV5-8 with TRBJ1-1; possibly TRBD1 for D (6 bases). Germline V gene data show CDR1 as SGHTS and CDR2 as YDEGEE. The V and J ends lost 2 bases and 3 bases respectively, with 11 bases between them. This CDR3 is 14 amino acids long.